This TCR beta chain was identified during a study of T-cell memory formation after mild COVID-19. 5'RACE with constant-segment primers built TCRalpha and TCRbeta cDNA libraries with UMIs. TCRdb re-called the 5' RACE reads through MiXCR, storing one row per CDR3 protein. The sample has around 250,000 distinct CDR3 sequences; 15% to 20% are singletons. This CDR3 is built from 13 residues. From germline, CDR1 is SGDLS and CDR2 YYNGEE. Trimming took 4 bases from V and 4 from J, leaving 10 bases between them. The TCR was taken from a man aged 18-30 years who had mild COVID-19 (a few samples of this study predate the infection). Cell type and time point are not known. The rearrangement joins TRBV9 to TRBJ2-3; no firm D call. The sample taken for sequencing was PBMCs or a T cell subset sorted from them (not recorded which). In DNA form, the CDR3 reads TGTGCCAGCAGCACCCAAAGGTCAGATACGCAGTATTTT. Translating it yields CASSTQRSDTQYF.